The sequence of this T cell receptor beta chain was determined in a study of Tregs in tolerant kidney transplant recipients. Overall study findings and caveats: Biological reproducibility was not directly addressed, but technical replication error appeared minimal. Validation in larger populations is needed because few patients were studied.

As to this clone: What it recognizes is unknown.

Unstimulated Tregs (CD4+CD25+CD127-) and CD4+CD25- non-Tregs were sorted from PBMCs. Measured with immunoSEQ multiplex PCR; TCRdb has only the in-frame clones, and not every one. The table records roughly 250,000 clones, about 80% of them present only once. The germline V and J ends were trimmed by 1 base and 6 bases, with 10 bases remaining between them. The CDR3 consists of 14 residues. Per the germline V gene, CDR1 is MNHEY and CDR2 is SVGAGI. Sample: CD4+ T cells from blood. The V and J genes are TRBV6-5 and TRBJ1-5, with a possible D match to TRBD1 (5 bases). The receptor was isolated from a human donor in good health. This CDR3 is CASSYWGIGQPQHF. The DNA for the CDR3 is TGTGCCAGCAGTTACTGGGGGATCGGTCAGCCCCAGCATTTT.